These 22 T cell receptor beta chains were all obtained from the same sample, sequenced in a study of T cell repertoires in ileal Crohn's disease. Documented time point: neoterminal ileum biopsy at postoperative endoscopy, about 6 months after surgery. The assay was immunoSEQ multiplex PCR, and TCRdb's table has in-frame clones only and misses some. The sample consists of roughly 9,200 clones, 70% to 80% of them appearing once. Sequenced input: ileal tissue. The receptors were sampled from an adult with Crohn's disease.

This chain uses TRBV7-2 with TRBJ1-1; the D gene is possibly TRBD1 (5 bases). Trimming cost V 5 bases and J 3 bases, with 7 bases left between them. The germline CDR1 and CDR2 sequences are SGHTA and FQGNSA. The CDR3 covers 12 residues. CDR3 nucleotides: TGTGCCAGCAGCCGGGGGGACACTGAAGCTTTCTTT. Its translation is CASSRGDTEAFF.

V is TRBV6-4 and J is TRBJ2-1; 11 nucleotides line up with TRBD2. Trimming removed 4 bases from V and 8 bases from J; junction bases left unmatched: 10. Germline V gene data show CDR1 as MRHNA and CDR2 as SNTAGT. The CDR3 extends over 16 amino acids. The CDR3 reads CASSAGTSGFLDEQFF. The DNA of the CDR3 is TGTGCCAGCAGTGCCGGGACTAGCGGTTTCTTGGATGAGCAGTTCTTC.

The rearrangement uses TRBV5-6 and TRBJ2-7, with TRBD2 matching 13 bases. The germline V gene encodes CDR1 SGHDT and CDR2 YYEEEE. The CDR3 runs 17 residues. After removal of 4 bases from V and 7 bases from J, the junction contained 14 bases not matched to a gene. CDR3 region: CASSAGLAGVMSREQYF. CDR3 bases: TGTGCCAGCAGCGCAGGACTAGCGGGAGTTATGTCCCGGGAGCAGTACTTC.

The V call is TRBV6-4, the J call TRBJ2-3; 11 nucleotides match TRBD2. The V gene's germline CDR1 is MRHNA and CDR2 SNTAGT. CDR3 length: 16 amino acids. After removal of 0 bases from V and 2 bases from J, the junction contained 1 base not matched to a gene. DNA for the CDR3: TGTGCCAGCAGTGACTCTAGCGGGGGGGCCACAGATACGCAGTATTTT. Amino acid sequence: CASSDSSGGATDTQYF.

V usage is TRBV29-1 and J usage is TRBJ2-1, with D unclear. This CDR3 is 13 amino acids long. Trimming shortened V by 6 bases and J by 1 base, and 10 bases separated the two germline ends. Germline V gene lookup returns CDR1 SQVTM and CDR2 ANQGSEA. The CDR3 coding sequence is TGCAGCGTGGCTCCCAGGTCCTACAATGAGCAGTTCTTC. As protein: CSVAPRSYNEQFF.

V usage is TRBV6-6 and J usage is TRBJ1-5; unclear D gene. The CDR3 runs to 15 residues. The V end was cut by 5 bases, the J end by 1 base, with 12 bases between. CDR1 MNHNY and CDR2 SVGAGI come from the germline V gene (reference sequence). The CDR3 here is CASSNSLLSNQPQHF. CDR3 bases: TGTGCCAGCAGTAACAGTCTTCTGAGCAATCAGCCCCAGCATTTT.

The chain links TRBV6-5 to TRBJ2-7, with 7 positions matching TRBD2. Germline CDR1 and CDR2: MNHEY and SVGAGI. The CDR3 runs to 15 residues. The V gene end was trimmed by 2 bases and the J gene end by 6 bases; junction bases not matched to a gene: 10. CDR3 loop: CASSYLGDYPGEQYF. Here the CDR3 DNA reads TGTGCCAGCAGTTACCTAGGGGACTACCCGGGCGAGCAGTACTTC.

The V call is TRBV11-2, the J call TRBJ2-7, with TRBD1 matching 9 bases. V dropped 5 bases and J dropped 3; count of bases not matched to a gene: 8. This CDR3 has 15 amino acids. Germline V gene lookup returns CDR1 SGHAT and CDR2 FQNNGV. CDR3 amino acids: CASSITGTGYYEQYF. In DNA form, the CDR3 reads TGTGCCAGCAGCATCACCGGGACAGGGTACTACGAGCAGTACTTC.

The rearrangement uses TRBV2 and TRBJ1-1, with D perhaps TRBD1 (6 bases). V shed 5 bases and J shed 1 base, with 8 bases lying between them. Germline V CDR1 and CDR2: SNHLY, FYNNEI. CDR3 length: 13 residues. Here the CDR3 DNA reads TGTGCCAGCAGTTTAGGGGGGAACACTGAAGCTTTCTTT. This encodes CASSLGGNTEAFF.

Only one count was recorded for this clone. The rearrangement joins TRBV1 to TRBJ2-7; the table gives TRBD1 as D, unverified against the DNA. TRBV1 is reported as a pseudogene. This CDR3 is 15 amino acids long. CDR3 DNA: TGCACCAGCAGCCAACCCCGGGACAGGGGGTACGAGCAGTACTTC. Translating it yields CTSSQPRDRGYEQYF.

This clone is a singleton in its sample. This rearrangement joins TRBV7-9 to TRBJ1-3, with TRBD1 matching 7 bases. Trimming cost V 7 bases and J 0 bases; bases outside gene matches: 9. The germline V gene encodes CDR1 SEHNR and CDR2 FQNEAQ (reference sequence). The CDR3 covers 16 residues. CDR3: CASTRGRDSSGNTIYF. The CDR3 DNA reads TGTGCCAGCACTCGGGGCCGGGACAGCTCTGGAAACACCATATATTTT. Complete variable domain (other parts from reference TRBV7-9 and TRBJ1-3): DTGVSQNPRHKITKRGQNVTFRCDPISEHNRLYWYRQTLGQGPEFLTYFQNEAQLEKSRLLSDRFSAERPKGSFSTLEIQRTEQGDSAMYLCASTRGRDSSGNTIYFGEGSWLTVV.

This clone was counted between two and nine times. A read error may produce the germline difference seen at one junction end. The rearrangement uses TRBV5-4 and TRBJ2-7, with D tentatively TRBD1 (6 bases). This CDR3 comprises 11 residues. The germline V gene encodes CDR1 SGHNT and CDR2 YYREEE (reference sequence). CDR3 nucleotides: TGTGCCAGCAGCCAAGGGGGACACCTAACCTTC. Its protein is CASSQGGHLTF.

The genes are TRBV7-3 and TRBJ2-3; D may be TRBD2 (6 bases). CDR1 and CDR2 (germline): SGHTA, FQGTGA. The CDR3 consists of 14 residues. V dropped 2 bases and J dropped 3 bases, with 9 bases sitting between them. Here the CDR3 reads CASSLRLATDTQYF. The CDR3 DNA reads as TGTGCCAGCAGCTTACGGCTAGCGACAGATACGCAGTATTTT.

The rearrangement uses TRBV4-1 and TRBJ1-2, with unresolved D. The germline V gene has CDR1 MGHRA and CDR2 YSYEKL. CDR3 length: 14 amino acids. With 2 bases removed from V and 7 bases from J, the gap between germline ends came to 14 bases. The CDR3 loop reads CASSQLQVGSGYTF. CDR3 coding DNA: TGCGCCAGCAGCCAACTTCAGGTGGGCAGTGGCTACACCTTC.

This clone occurred once. The rearrangement joins TRBV5-1 to TRBJ2-2, with D uncertain. Germline CDR1 and CDR2: SGHRS and YFSETQ. The CDR3 runs to 13 residues. Trimming took off 4 bases at V and 6 bases at J, with 10 bases between the two ends. CDR3 in DNA: TGCGCCAGCAGCGCGAATAGCCCCGGGGAGCTGTTTTTT. Amino acids: CASSANSPGELFF.

Only one count was recorded for this clone. J is TRBJ2-3 and V is TRBV19; no reliable D call. V lost 4 bases, J lost 0 bases, and 17 bases lay in between. CDR1 and CDR2 from the germline V gene are LNHDA and SQIVND (reference sequence). The CDR3 runs 17 residues. This CDR3 is CASSTPYDIYSTDTQYF. CDR3 bases: TGTGCCAGTAGTACTCCCTATGACATTTATAGCACAGATACGCAGTATTTT.

The rearrangement joins TRBV27 to TRBJ2-7; 10 bases align to TRBD2. V trimming: 0 bases; J trimming: 3 bases; junction bases outside the gene matches: 11. This CDR3 region has 18 residues. CDR1 and CDR2 (germline): MNHEY, SMNVEV (reference sequence). The CDR3 loop is CASSLSPASGSSLYEQYF. In DNA, the CDR3 is TGTGCCAGCAGTTTATCCCCTGCTAGCGGGAGTAGCCTCTACGAGCAGTACTTC.

This clone was observed once. The rearrangement links TRBV25-1 to TRBJ2-7, with D unclear. Germline V gene data show CDR1 as MGHDK and CDR2 as SYGVNS. V shed 4 bases and J shed 4 bases, with 14 bases lying between them. CDR3 length equals 14 residues. CDR3 DNA: TGTGCCAGCAGTGCGGGTGGCAGTTTTTACGAGCAGTACTTC. Translating it yields CASSAGGSFYEQYF.

This clone was counted a few times. The chain has TRBV4-2 and TRBJ2-5; D may be TRBD2 (5 bases). Matching the DNA end better, TRBJ2-7 makes the J call doubtful. Germline assignment: CDR1 LGHNA and CDR2 YNFKEQ. This CDR3 region has 16 residues. The CDR3, as DNA: TGTGCCAGCAGCTGGGTCGTAGGGAGCGGTTCCTACGAGCAGTACTTC. Residues: CASSWVVGSGSYEQYF.

The chain combines TRBV6-6 with TRBJ2-2, with D possibly being TRBD1 (6 bases). Germline V CDR1 and CDR2: MNHNY, SVGAGI (reference sequence). Trimming left V 5 bases short and J 3 bases short, with 10 bases between. This CDR3 contains 14 residues. The CDR3 spells CASSRDIYTGELFF. The CDR3 nucleotides read TGTGCCAGCAGTAGGGACATTTACACCGGGGAGCTGTTTTTT.

This chain connects TRBV19 to TRBJ1-2, with D maybe TRBD1 (5 bases). This CDR3 comprises 16 residues. V shed 3 bases and J shed 6 bases, with 20 bases lying between them. Germline-derived CDR1 and CDR2 are LNHDA and SQIVND (reference sequence). CDR3 loop: CASSIRGGGREDGYTF. The CDR3 region has the DNA TGTGCCAGTAGTATCCGCGGAGGCGGCAGGGAGGATGGCTACACCTTC. Using reference TRBV19 and TRBJ1-2 for the parts outside the CDR3, the full variable domain is DGGITQSPKYLFRKEGQNVTLSCEQNLNHDAMYWYRQDPGQGLRLIYYSQIVNDFQKGDIAEGYSVSREKKESFPLTVTSAQKNPTAFYLCASSIRGGGREDGYTFGSGTRLTVV.

The chain recombines TRBV19 with TRBJ2-5; 8 bases fit TRBD1. The DNA end is a closer match to TRBJ2-7, so the J assignment may be wrong. Germline V lookup: CDR1 LNHDA, CDR2 SQIVND (reference sequence). This CDR3 is 13 amino acids long. CDR3 amino acids: CATLDRAVHEQYF. CDR3 coding DNA: TGTGCCACTCTGGACAGGGCGGTCCACGAGCAGTACTTC.